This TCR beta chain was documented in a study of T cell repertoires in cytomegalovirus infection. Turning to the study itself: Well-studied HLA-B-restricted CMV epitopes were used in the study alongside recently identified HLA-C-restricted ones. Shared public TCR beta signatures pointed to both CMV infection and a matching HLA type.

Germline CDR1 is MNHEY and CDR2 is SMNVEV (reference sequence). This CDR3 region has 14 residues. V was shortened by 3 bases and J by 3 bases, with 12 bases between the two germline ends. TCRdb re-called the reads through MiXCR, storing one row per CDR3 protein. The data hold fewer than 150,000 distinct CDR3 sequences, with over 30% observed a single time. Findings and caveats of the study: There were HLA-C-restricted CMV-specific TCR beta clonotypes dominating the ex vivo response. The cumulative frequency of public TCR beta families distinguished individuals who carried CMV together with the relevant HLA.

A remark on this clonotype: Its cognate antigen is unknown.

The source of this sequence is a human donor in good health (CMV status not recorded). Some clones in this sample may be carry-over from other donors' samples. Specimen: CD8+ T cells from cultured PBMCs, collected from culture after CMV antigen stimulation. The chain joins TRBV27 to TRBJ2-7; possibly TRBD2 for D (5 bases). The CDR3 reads CASSFGQTSYEQYF. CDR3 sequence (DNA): TGTGCCAGCAGTTTTGGTCAAACTAGCTACGAGCAGTACTTC.